These 5 T cell receptor beta chains were all obtained from the same sample, sequenced in a study of cytomegalovirus exposure and HLA in healthy donors. 13 Jbeta primers and 60 Vbeta primers were used for the PCR. Clones were read by immunoSEQ multiplex PCR, and TCRdb kept only the in-frame ones, dropping some. Counted here are about 190,000 clones, roughly 80% occurring once; the ten biggest clones make up around 3.9%. Specimen: PBMCs. Every receptor here comes from a man in his forties or fifties in good health and CMV-seronegative.

The sample holds a few counts of this clone. The CDR3 spells CAIKASGGLTDTQYF. CDR3 in DNA: TGTGCCATCAAAGCTAGCGGGGGGCTCACAGATACGCAGTATTTT. The chain joins TRBV10-3 to TRBJ2-3, with TRBD2 matching over 11 bases. Germline CDR1 and CDR2: ENHRY and SYGVKD. The CDR3 has 15 amino acids. Trimming took 7 bases from V and 2 from J; bases not matched to a gene: 5.

The DNA for the CDR3 is TGTGCCAGCTCACCAAAAGGGGGAGCAGATCAGCCCCAGCATTTT. Residues: CASSPKGGADQPQHF. V and J are TRBV18 and TRBJ1-5, with D possibly being TRBD1 (6 bases). Trimming took off 2 bases at V and 5 bases at J, with 13 bases between the two ends. This CDR3 is built from 15 residues. Germline-derived CDR1 and CDR2 are KGHSH and LQKENI.

The gene calls are TRBV6-5 and TRBJ1-2; TRBD1 matches at 10 bases. From germline, CDR1 is MNHEY and CDR2 SVGAGI. With V trimmed by 6 bases and J by 5 bases, 9 bases remained unmatched. The CDR3 has 15 amino acids. CDR3 sequence reads: CASRLPGQGTYGYTF. DNA of the CDR3: TGTGCCAGCAGGCTCCCGGGACAGGGGACGTATGGCTACACCTTC.

The chain is built from TRBV4-1 and TRBJ1-2, with D possibly matching TRBD1 (5 bases). The CDR3 has 13 residues. The V and J ends lost 4 bases and 2 bases respectively, with 8 bases between them. CDR1 MGHRA and CDR2 YSYEKL come from the germline V gene. The CDR3 spells CASSPGLNYGYTF. The CDR3 region has the DNA TGCGCCAGCAGCCCGGGACTGAACTATGGCTACACCTTC.

This chain's CDR3 is CASSFSPGQNSGANVLTF. CDR3 coding DNA: TGTGCCAGCAGTTTCTCCCCGGGACAGAACTCTGGGGCCAACGTCCTGACTTTC. V usage is TRBV27 and J usage is TRBJ2-6; 7 bases are a match to TRBD1. V shed 3 bases and J 0 bases; nucleotides not matched to a gene: 8. CDR1 and CDR2 from the germline V gene are MNHEY and SMNVEV (reference sequence). The CDR3 is 18 amino acids.